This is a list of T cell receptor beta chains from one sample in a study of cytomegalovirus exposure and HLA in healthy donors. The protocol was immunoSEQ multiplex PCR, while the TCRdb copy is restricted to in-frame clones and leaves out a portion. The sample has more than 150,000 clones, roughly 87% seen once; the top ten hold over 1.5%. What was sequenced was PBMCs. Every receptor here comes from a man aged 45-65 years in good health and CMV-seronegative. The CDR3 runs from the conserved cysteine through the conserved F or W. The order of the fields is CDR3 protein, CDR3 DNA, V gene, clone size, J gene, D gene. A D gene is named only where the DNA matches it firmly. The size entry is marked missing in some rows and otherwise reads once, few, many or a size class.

CASSRTSGGLTGELFF,TGTGCCAGCAGCCGGACTAGCGGGGGCCTCACCGGGGAGCTGTTTTTT,TRBV7-2,-,TRBJ2-2,TRBD2
CAWSAQTVLISGNTIYF,TGTGCCTGGAGTGCCCAAACGGTGTTGATCTCTGGAAACACCATATATTTT,TRBV30,-,TRBJ1-3,-
CASSLGRGAETQYF,TGCGCCAGCAGCTTGGGCAGGGGCGCAGAGACCCAGTACTTC,TRBV5-1,-,TRBJ2-5,-
CASRETGGWEDTQYF,TGTGCCAGTAGGGAGACAGGGGGCTGGGAAGATACGCAGTATTTT,TRBV19,-,TRBJ2-3,TRBD1
CASSPAGSRSYTF,TGTGCCAGCAGCCCCGCCGGGTCTAGGAGCTACACCTTC,TRBV7-6,-,TRBJ1-2,-
CASSKGQGREKLFF,TGCGCCAGCAGCAAGGGACAGGGGAGGGAAAAACTGTTTTTT,TRBV5-1,-,TRBJ1-4,TRBD1
CASSMYGTGGEKLFF,TGCGCCAGCAGCATGTACGGGACAGGAGGCGAAAAACTGTTTTTT,TRBV4-3,few,TRBJ1-4,TRBD1
CSSSAGANPNNEQFF,TGTTCCAGCAGCGCAGGGGCTAACCCTAACAATGAGCAGTTCTTC,TRBV7-9,-,TRBJ2-1,-
CASSQEWRTDTQYF,TGTGCCAGCAGCCAAGAGTGGAGGACAGATACGCAGTATTTT,TRBV4-2,-,TRBJ2-3,-
CASSQDWSSGRRGDEQYF,TGCGCCAGCAGCCAAGATTGGTCTAGCGGGAGGAGAGGCGACGAGCAGTACTTC,TRBV4-3,-,TRBJ2-7,TRBD2
CASSQPGETQYF,TGTGCCAGCAGTCAGCCCGGGGAGACCCAGTACTTC,TRBV28,-,TRBJ2-5,-
CASSLEGGGNQPQHF,TGTGCCAGCAGCTTAGAAGGGGGCGGCAATCAGCCCCAGCATTTT,TRBV7-2,few,TRBJ1-5,TRBD1
CASSWGLAGGLAKNIQYF,TGTGCCAGCAGCTGGGGACTAGCGGGAGGGCTAGCCAAAAACATTCAGTACTTC,TRBV4-2,-,TRBJ2-4,TRBD2
CASRTQGKDEAFF,TGTGCCAGTAGGACACAGGGCAAGGATGAAGCTTTCTTT,TRBV19,-,TRBJ1-1,-
CASSSTTGELFF,TGTGCCAGCAGTTCTACGACCGGGGAGCTGTTTTTT,TRBV6-5,-,TRBJ2-2,-
CASSPGASGRHNEQFF,TGTGCCAGCAGCCCGGGGGCTAGCGGGAGACACAATGAGCAGTTCTTC,TRBV7-3,-,TRBJ2-1,TRBD2
CASRDGEGRTDTQYF,TGTGCCAGTAGGGACGGGGAGGGCCGCACAGATACGCAGTATTTT,TRBV19,once,TRBJ2-3,TRBD2
CASSTGQGFGYTF,TGTGCCAGCAGCACCGGACAGGGTTTTGGCTACACCTTC,TRBV7-8,-,TRBJ1-2,TRBD1
CASSPCGQNYEQYF,TGTGCCAGCAGCCCCTGTGGCCAGAACTACGAGCAGTACTTC,TRBV7-4,-,TRBJ2-7,-
CASSLLDMNTEAFF,TGCGCCAGCAGCTTGTTGGACATGAACACTGAAGCTTTCTTT,TRBV5-1,-,TRBJ1-1,-
CASSYSTGQETQYF,TGTGCCAGCAGTTACTCGACAGGACAAGAGACCCAGTACTTC,TRBV6-5,-,TRBJ2-5,-
CASSLSGSYGYTF,TGTGCCAGCAGCTTATCAGGCAGTTATGGCTACACCTTC,TRBV11-2,-,TRBJ1-2,-
CASSFLYEQYF,TGTGCCAGCAGTTTTTTATACGAGCAGTACTTC,TRBV6-5,-,TRBJ2-7,-
CASLTGENTEAFF,TGTGCCAGTTTAACAGGGGAAAACACTGAAGCTTTCTTT,TRBV6-6,-,TRBJ1-1,TRBD1
CASRLPGQSYTF,TGCGCCAGCAGATTGCCGGGACAGAGCTACACCTTC,TRBV5-1,-,TRBJ1-2,TRBD1
CASSLGSSGRAGEQYF,TGTGCCAGCAGCTTAGGTTCTAGCGGGAGGGCCGGCGAGCAGTACTTC,TRBV7-9,-,TRBJ2-7,TRBD2
CASSLIEGQPQHF,TGTGCCAGCAGCTTAATAGAGGGACAGCCCCAGCATTTT,TRBV7-9,-,TRBJ1-5,-
CASSFGQGQDHGYTF,TGTGCCAGCAGCTTCGGACAGGGACAGGACCATGGCTATACCTTC,TRBV5-4,-,TRBJ1-2,TRBD1
CASSLRVLMNTEAFF,TGTGCCAGCAGCTTGAGAGTGCTCATGAACACTGAAGCTTTCTTT,TRBV5-8,-,TRBJ1-1,-